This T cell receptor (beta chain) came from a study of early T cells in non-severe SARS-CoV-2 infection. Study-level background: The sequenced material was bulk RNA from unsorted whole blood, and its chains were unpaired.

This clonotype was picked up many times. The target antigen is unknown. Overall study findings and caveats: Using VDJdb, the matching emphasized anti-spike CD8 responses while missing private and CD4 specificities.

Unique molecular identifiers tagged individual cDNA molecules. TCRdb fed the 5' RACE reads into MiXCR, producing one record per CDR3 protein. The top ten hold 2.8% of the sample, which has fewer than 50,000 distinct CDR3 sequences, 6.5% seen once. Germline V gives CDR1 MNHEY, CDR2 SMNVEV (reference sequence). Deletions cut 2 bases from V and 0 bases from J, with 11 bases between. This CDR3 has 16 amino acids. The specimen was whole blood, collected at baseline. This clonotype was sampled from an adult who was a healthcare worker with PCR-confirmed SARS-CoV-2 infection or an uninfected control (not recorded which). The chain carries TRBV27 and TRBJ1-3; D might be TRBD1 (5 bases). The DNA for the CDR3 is TGTGCCAGCAGTTTAAGGGACCCCAGCTCTGGAAACACCATATATTTT. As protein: CASSLRDPSSGNTIYF.